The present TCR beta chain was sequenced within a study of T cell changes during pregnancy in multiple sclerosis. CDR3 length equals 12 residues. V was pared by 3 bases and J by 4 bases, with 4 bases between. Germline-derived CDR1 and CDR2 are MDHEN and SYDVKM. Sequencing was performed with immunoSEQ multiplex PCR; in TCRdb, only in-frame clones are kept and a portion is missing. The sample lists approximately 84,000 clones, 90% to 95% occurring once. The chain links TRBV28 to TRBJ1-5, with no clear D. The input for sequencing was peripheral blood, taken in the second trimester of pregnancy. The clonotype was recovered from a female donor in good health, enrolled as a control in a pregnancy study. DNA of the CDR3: TGTGCCAGCAGTTTTACAAATCAGCCCCAGCATTTT. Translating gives CASSFTNQPQHF.